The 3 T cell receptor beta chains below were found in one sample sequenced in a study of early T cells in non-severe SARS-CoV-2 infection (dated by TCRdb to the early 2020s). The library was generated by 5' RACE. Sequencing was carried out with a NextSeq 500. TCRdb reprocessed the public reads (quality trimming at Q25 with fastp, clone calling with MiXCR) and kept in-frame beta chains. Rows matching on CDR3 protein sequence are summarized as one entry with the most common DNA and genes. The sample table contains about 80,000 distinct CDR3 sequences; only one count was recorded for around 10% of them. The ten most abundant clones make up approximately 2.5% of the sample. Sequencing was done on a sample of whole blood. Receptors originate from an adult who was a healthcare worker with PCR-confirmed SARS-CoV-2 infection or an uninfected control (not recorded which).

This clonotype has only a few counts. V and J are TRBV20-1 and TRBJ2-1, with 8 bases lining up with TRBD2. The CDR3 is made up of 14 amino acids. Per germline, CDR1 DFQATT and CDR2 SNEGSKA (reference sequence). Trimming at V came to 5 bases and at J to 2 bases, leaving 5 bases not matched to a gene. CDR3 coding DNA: TGCAGTGCTGGGCGGGAGGTCGCCTACAATGAGCAGTTCTTC. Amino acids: CSAGREVAYNEQFF.

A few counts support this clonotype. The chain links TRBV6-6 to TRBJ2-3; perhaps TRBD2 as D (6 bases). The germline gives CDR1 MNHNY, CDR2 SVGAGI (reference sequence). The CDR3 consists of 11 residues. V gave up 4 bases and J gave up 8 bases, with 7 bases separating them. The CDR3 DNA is TGTGCCAGCAGTTTGGAGGGTACGCAGTATTTT. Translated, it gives CASSLEGTQYF.

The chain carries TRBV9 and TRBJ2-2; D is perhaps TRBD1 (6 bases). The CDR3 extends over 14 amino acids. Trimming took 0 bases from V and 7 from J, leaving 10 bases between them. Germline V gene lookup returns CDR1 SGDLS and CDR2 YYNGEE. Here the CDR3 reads CASSVGGQNGELFF. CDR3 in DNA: TGTGCCAGCAGCGTAGGGGGGCAGAACGGGGAGCTGTTTTTT. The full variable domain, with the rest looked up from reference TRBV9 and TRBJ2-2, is DSGVTQTPKHLITATGQRVTLRCSPRSGDLSVYWYQQSLDQGLQFLIQYYNGEERAKGNILERFSAQQFPDLHSELNLSSLELGDSALYFCASSVGGQNGELFFGEGSRLTVL.